This passage covers 13 T cell receptor beta chains from one sample sequenced in a study of vaccination and CD4 T cells after COVID-19. Stated treatment: approximately nine-day PBMC culture with coronavirus spike peptide pools or control peptides (ViraFEST assay). Researchers used the Oncomine TCR Beta short-read assay to sequence DNA from cultured CD4+ T cells. Using its own MiXCR run on the PCR reads, TCRdb lists one record per CDR3 protein. In the table there are 15,000 to 20,000 distinct CDR3 sequences, roughly three fifths of which are singletons. Their antigen targets remain unknown. Sequences were obtained from CD4+ T cells from blood, cultured in vitro. Source of these receptors: a human donor who had recovered from COVID-19.

V and J are TRBV2 and TRBJ1-5; D not resolved. The CDR3 is 14 amino acids. Germline V gene data show CDR1 as SNHLY and CDR2 as FYNNEI. Trimming removed 6 bases at V and 4 bases at J, with 13 bases between. CDR3 loop: CASRAPGLNQPQHF. Here the CDR3 DNA reads TGTGCCAGCAGAGCTCCGGGCCTAAATCAGCCCCAGCATTTT.

This clonotype was picked up a small number of times. This sequence joins TRBV28 and TRBJ1-3; D is unresolved. V was pared by 5 bases and J by 3 bases, with 20 bases between. The germline V gene encodes CDR1 MDHEN and CDR2 SYDVKM. The CDR3 runs to 17 residues. The chain's CDR3 is CASSPPLRQGFGNTIYF. The CDR3 coding sequence is TGTGCCAGCAGTCCTCCCCTCCGGCAAGGCTTTGGAAACACCATATATTTT. Supplemented by reference TRBV28 and TRBJ1-3, the full variable domain reads DVKVTQSSRYLVKRTGEKVFLECVQDMDHENMFWYRQDPGLGLRLIYFSYDVKMKEKGDIPEGYSVSREKKERFSLILESASTNQTSMYLCASSPPLRQGFGNTIYFGEGSWLTVV.

This clonotype has more than one count but fewer than ten. This rearrangement joins TRBV6-2 or TRBV6-3 to TRBJ1-5; D is undetermined. This CDR3 is 13 amino acids long. Trimming removed 7 bases from V and 5 bases from J, with 12 bases in between. The germline V gene encodes CDR1 MNHEY and CDR2 SVGEGT. The CDR3 DNA is TGTGCCAGCAACTTGGACGGATATCAGCCCCAGCATTTT. Protein product: CASNLDGYQPQHF.

The gene calls are TRBV5-4 and TRBJ1-4, with a tentative D call TRBD1 (6 bases). The CDR3 runs to 14 residues. V lost 4 bases and J lost 7, with 14 bases in between. Germline assignment: CDR1 SGHNT and CDR2 YYREEE (reference sequence). The CDR3 region has the DNA TGTGCCAGCAGCCCTAACCAGGGGAGTGAAAAACTGTTTTTT. This translates into CASSPNQGSEKLFF. The full variable domain, in which reference TRBV5-4 and TRBJ1-4 provide the parts outside the CDR3, is ETGVTQSPTHLIKTRGQQVTLRCSSQSGHNTVSWYQQALGQGPQFIFQYYREEENGRGNFPPRFSGLQFPNYSSELNVNALELDDSALYLCASSPNQGSEKLFFGSGTQLSVL.

This clonotype is medium-sized within its sample. The V and J genes are TRBV7-2 and TRBJ1-6; D remains ambiguous. V lost 1 base and J 10 bases, leaving 14 bases between the germline ends. CDR3 length: 15 residues. In germline, CDR1 is SGHTA, CDR2 FQGNSA. The CDR3 region is CASSLGAAMGSPLHF. CDR3 coding DNA: TGTGCCAGCAGCTTAGGCGCCGCCATGGGGTCACCCCTCCACTTT.

The rearrangement uses TRBV6-2 or TRBV6-3 and TRBJ2-1, with D tentatively TRBD1 (5 bases). The J call may be faulty, since TRBJ2-7 better matches the DNA end. The CDR3 length is 15 residues. Germline V lookup: CDR1 MNHEY, CDR2 SVGEGT. Here the CDR3 DNA reads TGTGCCAGCACCCACGGTGGGGCCGTTTCCTACGAGCAGTACTTC. Encoded protein: CASTHGGAVSYEQYF.

V and J are TRBV7-3 and TRBJ1-1; D is perhaps TRBD1 (6 bases). Germline lookup yields CDR1 SGHTA and CDR2 FQGTGA. V dropped 2 bases and J dropped 5 bases, with 12 bases sitting between them. This CDR3 is 14 amino acids long. CDR3 coding DNA: TGTGCCAGCAGCTTACGGGCAGGGGAAACTGAAGCTTTCTTT. Translation gives CASSLRAGETEAFF.

This rearrangement joins TRBV24-1 to TRBJ1-1, with D uncertain. From germline, CDR1 is KGHDR and CDR2 SFDVKD. The CDR3 runs 13 residues. V gave up 3 bases and J gave up 0 bases, with 4 bases separating them. The CDR3 loop is CATSDMMNTEAFF. DNA of the CDR3: TGTGCCACCAGTGATATGATGAACACTGAAGCTTTCTTT.

The chain couples TRBV29-1 to TRBJ2-7, with D tentatively TRBD1 (5 bases). This CDR3 spans 11 amino acids. The germline V gene has CDR1 SQVTM and CDR2 ANQGSEA. The V gene lost 4 bases and the J gene lost 2 bases, with 6 bases spanning the gap. The CDR3 sequence: CSVGQTYEQYF. Written as DNA, the CDR3 is TGCAGCGTTGGACAGACCTACGAGCAGTACTTC.

This chain uses TRBV6-5 with TRBJ1-3; tentative D call: TRBD1 (6 bases). CDR3 length: 17 residues. V was pared by 0 bases and J by 2 bases, with 14 bases between. CDR1 is MNHEY and CDR2 is SVGAGI in the germline V gene. In DNA, the CDR3 is TGTGCCAGCAGTTACTCGTACAGGGCCGTTCCTGGAAACACCATATATTTT. Residues: CASSYSYRAVPGNTIYF.

There are a few counts of this clonotype. The chain combines TRBV12-3 or TRBV12-4 with TRBJ1-5; D unclear. V was cut by 5 bases and J by 9 bases, with 11 bases left in between. CDR3 length: 12 amino acids. In DNA form, the CDR3 reads TGTGCCAGCAGTCCCCACCTTAGGCCCCAGCATTTT. Its translation: CASSPHLRPQHF.

The chain joins TRBV20-1 to TRBJ1-2; D perhaps matches TRBD1 (5 bases). Germline V gene data show CDR1 as DFQATT and CDR2 as SNEGSKA (reference sequence). This CDR3 spans 14 amino acids. Trimming took 6 bases from V and 0 from J, leaving 14 bases between them. CDR3 in amino acids: CSASSGGANYGYTF. DNA of the CDR3: TGCAGTGCCTCATCTGGGGGAGCTAACTATGGCTACACCTTC.

This clonotype was recorded a few times. The chain has TRBV6-1 and TRBJ1-5, with TRBD1 identical over 9 bases. CDR1 and CDR2 (germline): MNHNS, SASEGT. The CDR3 has 15 amino acids. Unmatched junction bases numbered 8, after V lost 6 bases and J lost 5 bases. This CDR3 reads CASRASGQGHQPQHF. The CDR3 region has the DNA TGTGCCAGCAGGGCCTCGGGACAGGGCCATCAGCCCCAGCATTTT.